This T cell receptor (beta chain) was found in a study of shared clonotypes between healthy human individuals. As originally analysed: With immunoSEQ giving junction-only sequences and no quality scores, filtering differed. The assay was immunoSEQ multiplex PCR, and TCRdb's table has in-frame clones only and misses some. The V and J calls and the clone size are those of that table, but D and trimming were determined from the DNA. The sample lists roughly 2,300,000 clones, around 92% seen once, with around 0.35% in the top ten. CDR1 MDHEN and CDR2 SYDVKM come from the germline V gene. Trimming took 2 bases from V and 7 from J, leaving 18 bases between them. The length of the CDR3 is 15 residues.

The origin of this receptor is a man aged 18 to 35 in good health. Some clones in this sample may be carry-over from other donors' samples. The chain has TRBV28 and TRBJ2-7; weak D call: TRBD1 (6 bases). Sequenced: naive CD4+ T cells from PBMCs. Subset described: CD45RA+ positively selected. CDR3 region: CASSLGTPAPTEQYF. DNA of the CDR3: TGTGCCAGCAGTTTAGGGACACCGGCGCCCACAGAGCAGTACTTC.